This T cell receptor (beta chain) is drawn from a study of shared clonotypes between healthy human individuals. Study-wide background: Donor ages ranged 18 to 49 years: two women, a few men. Per-donor plates numbered three CD4 naive, three CD4 memory, two CD8 naive and one CD8 memory. Findings and limits, study-wide: Clonotype sharing across a few donors was observed for 4% to 5.5% of naive CD4 clonotypes. Shared clonotypes across all four donors exceeded non-shared ones in generation probability.

The V end lost 2 bases, the J end lost 3 bases, and 11 bases lay between the germline ends. Germline V lookup: CDR1 GTSNPN, CDR2 SVGIG (reference sequence). The CDR3 totals 14 residues. Points on this clone: Its antigen is not identified.

Profiled with immunoSEQ multiplex PCR; TCRdb holds only in-frame clones, not every one. Of around 2,000,000 clones in the sample, approximately 95% are singletons; the top ten hold 0.13%. The rearrangement uses TRBV30 and TRBJ1-3; D is unclear. The sequenced sample was naive CD4+ T cells sorted from blood. The subset was: CD45RA+ positively selected. This receptor was identified in a young man in good health. CDR3 nucleotides: TGTGCCTGGAGTCGGCAGAGCCTTGGAAACACCATATATTTT. It encodes CAWSRQSLGNTIYF.